Following are 29 T cell receptor beta chains from one sample sequenced in a study of Graves' ophthalmopathy and Graves' hyperthyroidism. CDR3 regions of TCR beta were amplified from RNA transcripts. The first-round RT-PCR employed HTBI primers together with the Qiagen OneStep RT-PCR kit. A multiplex PCR was then performed as the second round. TCRdb analysed the multiplex PCR reads with MiXCR anew, one entry per CDR3 protein. The sample includes about 200,000 distinct CDR3 sequences, about 32% of them seen just once. What was sequenced was peripheral blood. Receptor source: a man in his fifties or sixties with Graves' ophthalmopathy.

At least ten counts were recorded for this clonotype. The J gene is TRBJ2-5, the V gene TRBV5-1, with D perhaps matching TRBD1 (5 bases). CDR1 SGHRS and CDR2 YFSETQ come from the germline V gene. The CDR3 runs to 14 residues. Trimming left V 4 bases short and J 2 bases short, with 12 bases between. In DNA form, the CDR3 reads TGCGCCAGCAGCAATCAGACAGCACAAGAGACCCAGTACTTC. Translating gives CASSNQTAQETQYF.

The chain uses TRBV10-2 and TRBJ2-6; the D is unclear. CDR1 is WSHSY and CDR2 is SAAADI in the germline V gene. V was cut by 6 bases and J by 0 bases, with 9 bases left in between. The CDR3 sequence is 15 residues long. CDR3 DNA: TGCGCCAGCAGACCGGTGGCCTCTGGGGCCAACGTCCTGACTTTC. Amino acids: CASRPVASGANVLTF.

The chain is built from TRBV7-2 and TRBJ2-5; unclear D gene. Germline V lookup: CDR1 SGHTA, CDR2 FQGNSA. The V end lost 6 bases, the J end lost 1 base, and 12 bases lay between the germline ends. This CDR3 contains 14 residues. The chain's CDR3 is CASRLALFQETQYF. The CDR3 DNA reads as TGTGCCAGCAGGCTTGCCTTATTCCAAGAGACCCAGTACTTC.

Remarks on this clonotype: A junction end diverges from the germline sequence, so it may reflect a read error. Here the CDR3 DNA reads TGTGCCATCAGTGAACAGGGAAACTATGGCTACACCTTC. This translates into CAISEQGNYGYTF. The rearrangement joins TRBV6-1 to TRBJ1-2, with D possibly TRBD1 on 6 matching bases. Germline-derived CDR1 and CDR2 are MNHNS and SASEGT. There are 13 residues in the CDR3.

This clonotype has only one observation. The rearrangement joins TRBV4-2 to TRBJ2-4, with D possibly TRBD2 on 7 matching bases. The germline gives CDR1 LGHNA, CDR2 YNFKEQ. V lost 3 bases and J 5 bases, leaving 14 bases between the germline ends. The CDR3 contains 15 residues. The CDR3, as DNA: TGTGCCAGCAGCCACCTAGCGGAGGGGGAAAACATTCAGTACTTC. It encodes CASSHLAEGENIQYF.

This clonotype occurred many times. The chain combines TRBV28 with TRBJ1-1, with 9 bases aligning to TRBD1. The germline CDR1 and CDR2 sequences are MDHEN and SYDVKM. This CDR3 contains 15 residues. With V trimmed by 5 bases and J by 0 bases, 4 bases remained unmatched. CDR3 amino acids: CASSPGTGLNTEAFF. CDR3 DNA sequence: TGTGCCAGCAGTCCCGGGACAGGGTTGAACACTGAAGCTTTCTTT.

In this sample, this clonotype turned up many times. The gene calls are TRBV12-3 or TRBV12-4 and TRBJ2-2, with unresolved D. V dropped 8 bases and J dropped 4 bases, with 14 bases sitting between them. This CDR3 spans 14 amino acids. This chain's CDR3 is CASSPASVTGELFF. CDR3 DNA sequence: TGTGCCAGCTCCCCCGCATCGGTCACCGGGGAGCTGTTTTTT.

V usage is TRBV28 and J usage is TRBJ2-7; 10 bases match TRBD1. Germline CDR1 and CDR2: MDHEN and SYDVKM. V was pared by 9 bases and J by 5 bases, with 1 base of the junction left unmatched. The CDR3 contains 11 residues. The CDR3 here is CASDRGHEQYF. The CDR3 DNA reads TGTGCCAGTGACAGGGGGCACGAGCAGTACTTC.

The sample holds many counts of this clonotype. Germline is not matched at one junction end, which may reflect a read error. The gene calls are TRBV6-1 and TRBJ2-5; 7 nucleotides align to TRBD1. The V gene's germline CDR1 is MNHNS and CDR2 SASEGT. CDR3 size: 14 residues. The chain's CDR3 is CASREGGAPETQYF. CDR3 sequence (DNA): TGTGCCAGCAGGGAAGGGGGCGCGCCGGAGACCCAGTACTTC.

This clonotype was seen ten or more times. This chain connects TRBV2 to TRBJ1-5; possible D gene TRBD1, 5 bases. Germline lookup yields CDR1 SNHLY and CDR2 FYNNEI. The CDR3 is 13 amino acids. V was cut by 5 bases and J by 9 bases, with 14 bases left in between. The CDR3 spells CASSSQGTVPQHF. The CDR3 DNA is TGTGCCAGCAGTTCCCAGGGTACAGTGCCCCAGCATTTT. Variable domain in full (rest from reference TRBV2 and TRBJ1-5): EPEVTQTPSHQVTQMGQEVILRCVPISNHLYFYWYRQILGQKVEFLVSFYNNEISEKSEIFDDQFSVERPDGSNFTLKIRSTKLEDSAMYFCASSSQGTVPQHFGDGTRLSIL.

The J gene is TRBJ2-5, the V gene TRBV29-1, with D unclear. Germline lookup yields CDR1 SQVTM and CDR2 ANQGSEA. The CDR3 has 15 amino acids. Trimming removed 4 bases at V and 3 bases at J, with 18 bases between. The CDR3 coding sequence is TGCAGCGTTGGAAGGACGGGTTTAAAAGAAGAGACCCAGTACTTC. Encoded protein: CSVGRTGLKEETQYF.

This clonotype has ten or more counts. The rearrangement uses TRBV12-3 or TRBV12-4 and TRBJ2-5; D may be TRBD1 or TRBD2 (6 bases each). Trimming left V 8 bases short and J 4 bases short, with 11 bases between. The CDR3 loop spans 12 amino acids. The CDR3 loop is CASLGGRETQYF. The CDR3 nucleotides read TGTGCCAGCTTAGGGGGGAGAGAGACCCAGTACTTC.

This rearrangement joins TRBV6-4 to TRBJ2-2; D not certain. This CDR3 contains 13 residues. The germline V gene has CDR1 MRHNA and CDR2 SNTAGT. V was pared by 7 bases and J by 3 bases, with 9 bases between. CDR3 amino acids: CASKGPDTGELFF. CDR3 in DNA: TGTGCCAGCAAAGGACCCGACACCGGGGAGCTGTTTTTT.

This clonotype was picked up many times. V and J are TRBV12-3 or TRBV12-4 and TRBJ2-7, with D perhaps matching TRBD1 (5 bases). Trimming pared 6 bases from V and 0 bases from J, leaving 12 bases between. The CDR3 covers 14 residues. CDR3: CASRGEDNSYEQYF. The DNA of the CDR3 is TGTGCCAGCAGGGGTGAGGACAACTCCTACGAGCAGTACTTC.

This clonotype came up many times. This chain connects TRBV29-1 to TRBJ2-1, with 9 bases matching TRBD1. The CDR3 is 13 residues long. V was pared by 3 bases and J by 8 bases, with 5 bases of the junction left unmatched. CDR1 SQVTM and CDR2 ANQGSEA come from the germline V gene. In nucleotides, the CDR3 is TGCAGCGTTGAGGACAGGGGCAGATATGAGCAGTTCTTC. It translates to CSVEDRGRYEQFF.

This clonotype has ten or more counts. The rearrangement links TRBV28 to TRBJ2-7; a possible D gene is TRBD2 (6 bases). Germline assignment: CDR1 MDHEN and CDR2 SYDVKM. Trimming left V 6 bases short and J 0 bases short, with 18 bases between. The CDR3 length is 16 residues. The CDR3 protein is CASSTRRGRSSYEQYF. The CDR3 region has the DNA TGTGCCAGCAGCACCCGGCGGGGTCGGAGCTCCTACGAGCAGTACTTC.

Many counts were recorded for this clonotype. The gene calls are TRBV20-1 and TRBJ2-3, with TRBD2 identical over 13 bases. The length of the CDR3 is 17 residues. Germline V gene lookup returns CDR1 DFQATT and CDR2 SNEGSKA (reference sequence). Trimming at V came to 6 bases and at J to 2 bases, leaving 11 bases not matched to a gene. The DNA of the CDR3 is TGCAGTGCAAGCGGGACTAGCGGGATGGTCCACACAGATACGCAGTATTTT. Translation: CSASGTSGMVHTDTQYF.

This clonotype was seen repeatedly, ten times or more. The genes are TRBV9 and TRBJ2-5; D is perhaps TRBD1 (5 bases). The V end was cut by 5 bases, the J end by 4 bases, with 18 bases between. CDR3 length equals 15 residues. Germline-derived CDR1 and CDR2 are SGDLS and YYNGEE. CDR3 region: CASSEDLQGRETQYF. CDR3 sequence (DNA): TGTGCCAGCAGTGAAGACCTCCAGGGTCGAGAGACCCAGTACTTC.

This clonotype was detected many times. The chain couples TRBV14 to TRBJ1-2; a possible D gene is TRBD1 (6 bases). The CDR3 consists of 15 residues. Germline V CDR1 and CDR2: SGHDN, FVKESK. Trimming stripped 2 bases from V and 3 bases from J, with 13 bases between. The CDR3 protein is CASSQQGPAYYGYTF. DNA for the CDR3: TGTGCCAGCAGCCAACAGGGGCCCGCGTACTATGGCTACACCTTC.

This clonotype was counted at least ten times. The chain links TRBV7-2 to TRBJ2-5; the D gene is possibly TRBD2 (7 bases). The CDR3 totals 15 residues. The V end lost 5 bases, the J end lost 7 bases, and 20 bases lay between the germline ends. CDR1 is SGHTA, CDR2 FQGNSA, per germline. CDR3 in amino acids: CASSTRLASQGTQYF. CDR3 nucleotide sequence: TGTGCCAGCAGCACCAGACTAGCTTCACAGGGGACCCAGTACTTC. Looking up the rest from reference TRBV7-2 and TRBJ2-5 gives the full variable domain: GAGVSQSPSNKVTEKGKDVELRCDPISGHTALYWYRQSLGQGLEFLIYFQGNSAPDKSGLPSDRFSAERTGGSVSTLTIQRTQQEDSAVYLCASSTRLASQGTQYFGPGTRLLVL.

This clonotype has at least ten counts. This chain connects TRBV15 to TRBJ2-5, with D perhaps TRBD1 (6 bases). CDR1 and CDR2 from the germline V gene are LNHNV and YYDKDF (reference sequence). V was pared by 0 bases and J by 8 bases, with 13 bases between. This CDR3 spans 14 amino acids. As DNA, the CDR3 is TGTGCCACCAGCAGAGAACAGGGAAGAGATACCCAGTACTTC. This codes for CATSREQGRDTQYF.

The chain combines TRBV12-3 or TRBV12-4 with TRBJ2-7, with 8 bases fitting TRBD1. The J segment lost 2 bases and the V segment lost 6 bases, leaving 6 bases of the junction unmatched. The CDR3 runs to 14 residues. The chain's CDR3 is CASSLDRVPYEQYF. Written as DNA, the CDR3 is TGTGCCAGCAGCCTGGACAGGGTTCCCTACGAGCAGTACTTC.

Ten or more counts support this clonotype. The rearrangement links TRBV11-2 to TRBJ2-7, with 7 bases aligning to TRBD2. The germline CDR1 and CDR2 sequences are SGHAT and FQNNGV. The ends lost 1 base at V and 5 bases at J; junction bases unmatched: 5. This CDR3 spans 14 amino acids. CDR3 bases: TGTGCCAGCAGCTTAGGGTCCGGGGGGAACGAGCAGTACTTC. Translating gives CASSLGSGGNEQYF.

This rearrangement joins TRBV12-3 or TRBV12-4 to TRBJ2-7; tentatively, D is TRBD1 (6 bases). Trimming left V 6 bases short and J 2 bases short, with 17 bases between. The CDR3 has 15 amino acids. In DNA, the CDR3 is TGTGCCAGCAGGCATGTCGGACAGTCGGCCTACGAGCAGTACTTC. Translation: CASRHVGQSAYEQYF.

The rearrangement joins TRBV7-2 to TRBJ2-2, with D possibly matching TRBD1 (6 bases). Germline V CDR1 and CDR2: SGHTA, FQGNSA. Trimming removed 1 base from V and 7 bases from J, with 10 bases in between. There are 14 residues in the CDR3. In DNA form, the CDR3 reads TGTGCCAGCAGCTTAGACAGGGTTGGCGGGGAGCTGTTTTTT. Amino acid sequence: CASSLDRVGGELFF.

This chain joins TRBV2 and TRBJ1-5; a possible D gene is TRBD1 (5 bases). Per the germline V gene, CDR1 is SNHLY and CDR2 is FYNNEI. V shed 4 bases and J shed 1 base, with 14 bases lying between them. The CDR3 has 16 amino acids. This CDR3 is CASSVRGYGSNQPQHF. The CDR3 nucleotides are TGTGCCAGCAGTGTAAGGGGCTACGGGAGCAATCAGCCCCAGCATTTT.

The table lists this clonotype with many counts. The gene calls are TRBV19 and TRBJ2-2, with 9 bases aligning to TRBD1. Germline V gene sequence: CDR1 LNHDA, CDR2 SQIVND (reference sequence). V shed 3 bases, J shed 6 bases, and the junction held 5 bases outside the gene matches. CDR3 length: 15 amino acids. The CDR3 DNA reads TGTGCCAGTAGTATGGGACAGGGATGGGCCGGGGAGCTGTTTTTT. As protein: CASSMGQGWAGELFF. Filled out from reference TRBV19 and TRBJ2-2, the complete variable domain reads DGGITQSPKYLFRKEGQNVTLSCEQNLNHDAMYWYRQDPGQGLRLIYYSQIVNDFQKGDIAEGYSVSREKKESFPLTVTSAQKNPTAFYLCASSMGQGWAGELFFGEGSRLTVL.

This clonotype was recorded at least ten times. A read error may account for a junction end that differs from germline. The chain is built from TRBV2 and TRBJ1-1; TRBD1 matches 7 bases. This CDR3 spans 11 amino acids. The germline CDR1 and CDR2 sequences are SNHLY and FYNNEI. The CDR3: CASSEDRRASF. In nucleotides, the CDR3 is TGTGCCAGCAGTGAGGACAGGAGGGCTTCCTTT. Together with reference TRBV2 and TRBJ1-1, the CDR3 gives the full variable domain: EPEVTQTPSHQVTQMGQEVILRCVPISNHLYFYWYRQILGQKVEFLVSFYNNEISEKSEIFDDQFSVERPDGSNFTLKIRSTKLEDSAMYFCASSEDRRASFGQGTRLTVV.

This clonotype was seen many times. The chain employs TRBV19 and TRBJ2-7; no reliable D call. Trimming left V 9 bases short and J 2 bases short, with 17 bases between. The CDR3 covers 14 residues. Germline V CDR1 and CDR2: LNHDA, SQIVND (reference sequence). CDR3 coding DNA: TGTGCCAGGAATGACGTGGCGCGAACCTACGAGCAGTACTTC. As protein: CARNDVARTYEQYF.